The entry below describes one TCR beta chain. Its antigen is currently unknown. This PCR relied on a set of 60 Vbeta primers and 13 Jbeta primers. The repertoire was sequenced with immunoSEQ multiplex PCR; TCRdb's copy has only in-frame clones and lacks some. The sample has 200,000 or so clones, approximately 78% seen once. The sample originates from a study of cytomegalovirus exposure and HLA in healthy donors. Study results and limitations: It was in a later analysis that TCR association rates were seen to vary by HLA locus, highest for DRB1 and lowest for HLA-C. In vitro assays verified that three CMV-associated chains recognized CMV antigens specifically.

Germline CDR1 SGHVS, CDR2 FQNEAQ. This CDR3 has 15 residues. Trimming took 0 bases from V and 0 from J, leaving 3 bases between them. The sample comprised PBMCs. This clonotype was obtained from a woman aged 45 to 65 in good health and CMV-seropositive. This chain connects TRBV7-8 to TRBJ2-6; D is ambiguous. CDR3 sequence reads: CASSLASSGANVLTF. The CDR3 coding sequence is TGTGCCAGCAGCTTAGCGAGCTCTGGGGCCAACGTCCTGACTTTC.